These 21 T cell receptor beta chains originate from one sample sequenced in a study of T cell responses to AZD1222 COVID-19 vaccine. Using immunoSEQ multiplex PCR, the repertoire was profiled, and TCRdb retains in-frame clones only, with some absent. The table for this sample gives about 140,000 clones. The sequenced sample was peripheral blood. These receptors came from an adult in good health.

A note on this clone: One end of the junction is discordant with germline, which a read error may explain. This chain links TRBV6-2 or TRBV6-3 with TRBJ2-7; D not certain. This CDR3 spans 11 amino acids. In germline, CDR1 is MNHEY, CDR2 SVGEGT. The chain's CDR3 is CASSYSSEQYF. The CDR3 nucleotides read TGTGCCAGCAGTTACTCCTCCGAGCAGTACTTC.

The chain joins TRBV5-1 to TRBJ1-3; D is unclear. Per germline, CDR1 SGHRS and CDR2 YFSETQ. The CDR3 sequence is 17 residues long. Trimming took 0 bases from V and 0 from J, leaving 13 bases between them. The CDR3 protein is CASSLGHSTISGNTIYF. The CDR3 bases are TGCGCCAGCAGCTTGGGTCACAGCACAATCTCTGGAAACACCATATATTTT. The whole variable domain, filled in from reference TRBV5-1 and TRBJ1-3, reads KAGVTQTPRYLIKTRGQQVTLSCSPISGHRSVSWYQQTPGQGLQFLFEYFSETQRNKGNFPGRFSGRQFSNSRSEMNVSTLELGDSALYLCASSLGHSTISGNTIYFGEGSWLTVV.

The V and J genes are TRBV5-8 and TRBJ1-2; a weak D match, TRBD1 (5 bases). V was clipped by 3 bases and J by 4 bases, with 10 bases between them. The CDR3 is 13 residues long. Germline V gene lookup returns CDR1 SGHTS and CDR2 YDEGEE. The CDR3 DNA sequence: TGTGCCAGCAGCTGGGGGGGACTCTATGGCTACACCTTC. This translates into CASSWGGLYGYTF.

The V and J genes are TRBV7-3 and TRBJ2-3; 9 nucleotides agree with TRBD2. In germline, CDR1 is SGHTA, CDR2 FQGTGA. The CDR3 consists of 15 residues. J was trimmed by 6 bases and V by 2 bases; bases with no gene match: 6. This CDR3 is CASSLVSSGADTQYF. The CDR3 DNA follows: TGTGCCAGCAGCTTAGTGTCTAGCGGGGCGGATACGCAGTATTTT.

This sequence joins TRBV6-5 and TRBJ2-7; the match to TRBD1 covers 11 bases. CDR1 is MNHEY and CDR2 is SVGAGI in the germline V gene. V gave up 10 bases and J gave up 0 bases; unmatched junction bases: 5. This CDR3 comprises 14 residues. The DNA for the CDR3 is TGTGCCATCCCCGGGACAGGGGGCTCCTACGAGCAGTACTTC. It encodes CAIPGTGGSYEQYF.

The rearrangement joins TRBV4-1 to TRBJ1-2; no reliable D call. The V end was cut by 3 bases, the J end by 4 bases, with 15 bases between. This CDR3 contains 15 residues. Germline assignment: CDR1 MGHRA and CDR2 YSYEKL. The CDR3 sequence is CASSQTQTVPYGYTF. The CDR3 DNA sequence: TGCGCCAGCAGCCAGACCCAAACAGTACCCTATGGCTACACCTTC.

The chain uses TRBV3-1 (or the pseudogene TRBV3-2) and TRBJ1-1, with 9 bases that match TRBD1. Germline V gene lookup returns CDR1 LGHDT and CDR2 YNNKEL (reference sequence). The CDR3 runs to 17 residues. J was trimmed by 5 bases and V by 0 bases; bases with no gene match: 10. The CDR3 sequence is CASSQEYAVGQGTEAFF. The CDR3 nucleotides read TGTGCCAGCAGCCAAGAATACGCCGTGGGACAGGGAACTGAAGCTTTCTTT.

The chain combines TRBV19 with TRBJ1-2; D not resolved. Deletions cut 6 bases from V and 9 bases from J, with 11 bases between. Germline loops: CDR1 LNHDA, CDR2 SQIVND (reference sequence). There are 11 residues in the CDR3. The DNA of the CDR3 is TGTGCCAGTAGCGACGATTCGAGCTACACCTTC. This encodes CASSDDSSYTF.

This rearrangement joins TRBV11-3 to TRBJ2-1, with 9 nucleotides matching TRBD1. V lost 2 bases to trimming and J lost 4 bases; unmatched junction nucleotides: 3. CDR1 is SGHNT, CDR2 YENEEA, per germline. This CDR3 has 15 amino acids. The CDR3: CASSLRGTGYNEQFF. For the CDR3, the DNA is TGTGCCAGCAGCTTACGAGGGACAGGGTACAATGAGCAGTTCTTC.

V gene TRBV4-3 combines with J gene TRBJ1-3; no definite D call. Germline V lookup: CDR1 LGHNA, CDR2 YSLEER. Trimming pared 3 bases from V and 0 bases from J, leaving 15 bases between. The CDR3 totals 17 residues. The CDR3 bases are TGCGCCAGCAGCCAGATGCGCCACGGGCCCTCTGGAAACACCATATATTTT. It yields the protein CASSQMRHGPSGNTIYF.

The rearrangement links TRBV19 to TRBJ2-7; 9 bases agree with TRBD1. The CDR3 is made up of 14 amino acids. The germline gives CDR1 LNHDA, CDR2 SQIVND (reference sequence). The ends lost 5 bases at V and 1 base at J; junction bases unmatched: 3. CDR3 sequence: CASSDRGGSYEQYF. In DNA form, the CDR3 reads TGTGCCAGTAGTGACAGGGGGGGGTCCTACGAGCAGTACTTC.

The chain has TRBV4-3 and TRBJ1-2; maybe TRBD1 (5 bases). The V gene's germline CDR1 is LGHNA and CDR2 YSLEER. There are 17 residues in the CDR3. Trimming left V 0 bases short and J 5 bases short, with 19 bases between. This CDR3 reads CASSQDRQPLSRYGYTF. The CDR3 DNA reads TGCGCCAGCAGCCAAGATCGACAGCCCCTTTCTCGATATGGCTACACCTTC.

This chain uses TRBV19 with TRBJ1-1; D unclear. Germline CDR1 and CDR2: LNHDA and SQIVND (reference sequence). With 6 bases removed from V and 6 bases from J, the gap between germline ends came to 14 bases. CDR3 size: 13 residues. The CDR3 DNA follows: TGTGCCAGTAGCCGAGACCTAGAGGCTGAAGCTTTCTTT. Amino acids: CASSRDLEAEAFF.

The rearrangement links TRBV15 to TRBJ1-6; no reliable D call. Trimming left V 0 bases short and J 6 bases short, with 9 bases between. Germline-derived CDR1 and CDR2 are LNHNV and YYDKDF (reference sequence). The CDR3 is made up of 15 amino acids. CDR3 sequence (DNA): TGTGCCACCAGCAGAGACAGGCCCGGTAATTCACCCCTCCACTTT. Translating it yields CATSRDRPGNSPLHF.

V usage is TRBV28 and J usage is TRBJ2-1; 10 bases align to TRBD2. Germline CDR1 MDHEN, CDR2 SYDVKM. The CDR3 contains 16 residues. The ends lost 4 bases at V and 8 bases at J; junction bases unmatched: 11. In DNA, the CDR3 is TGTGCCAGCAGTTCAACGAGCGGGGGGGAGGGAGATGAGCAGTTCTTC. Its protein product is CASSSTSGGEGDEQFF.

The J gene is TRBJ2-1, the V gene TRBV7-9, with TRBD2 identical over 13 bases. This CDR3 has 17 amino acids. Per the germline V gene, CDR1 is SEHNR and CDR2 is FQNEAQ (reference sequence). With V trimmed by 6 bases and J by 4 bases, 9 bases remained unmatched. In DNA form, the CDR3 reads TGTGCCAGCAGGGGACTAGCGGGGTCGTACGAATACAATGAGCAGTTCTTC. This codes for CASRGLAGSYEYNEQFF.

The chain couples TRBV14 to TRBJ2-1, with D perhaps TRBD1 or TRBD2 (5 bases each). V dropped 4 bases and J dropped 9 bases, with 22 bases sitting between them. The CDR3 consists of 16 residues. Germline V gives CDR1 SGHDN, CDR2 FVKESK. The chain's CDR3 is CASSRRWDGLNSEQFF. The CDR3 DNA reads TGTGCCAGCAGCCGACGATGGGACGGCCTAAACTCTGAGCAGTTCTTC.

The chain uses TRBV7-2 and TRBJ1-1, with 10 bases that match TRBD1. CDR3 length: 14 amino acids. In germline, CDR1 is SGHTA, CDR2 FQGNSA. With 5 bases clipped from V and 7 bases from J, the junction kept 7 bases outside the gene matches. The CDR3 DNA sequence: TGTGCCAGCAGCGCCACCGGGACAGGGGTTGAAGCTTTCTTT. It translates to CASSATGTGVEAFF.

The chain carries TRBV19 and TRBJ1-1; D is uncertain. This CDR3 has 15 amino acids. The germline gives CDR1 LNHDA, CDR2 SQIVND (reference sequence). V gave up 5 bases and J gave up 1 base, with 14 bases separating them. DNA for the CDR3: TGTGCCAGTAGTGCTTCCCGGACGGAGAACACTGAAGCTTTCTTT. Translation gives CASSASRTENTEAFF.

The gene calls are TRBV7-2 and TRBJ1-4; 10 bases map to TRBD1. The CDR3 sequence is 17 residues long. The trim removed 8 bases at V and 3 bases at J, leaving 12 bases unmatched. Germline CDR1 and CDR2: SGHTA and FQGNSA. For the CDR3, the DNA is TGTGCCAGCTCCACCCGGGACAGGGGATCGGCTAATGAAAAACTGTTTTTT. Its protein product is CASSTRDRGSANEKLFF. Drawing the rest from reference TRBV7-2 and TRBJ1-4, the complete variable domain is GAGVSQSPSNKVTEKGKDVELRCDPISGHTALYWYRQSLGQGLEFLIYFQGNSAPDKSGLPSDRFSAERTGGSVSTLTIQRTQQEDSAVYLCASSTRDRGSANEKLFFGSGTQLSVL.

CDR3 loop: CASSLAGGGTDTQYF. CDR3 bases: TGTGCCAGCAGTCTAGCGGGGGGCGGCACAGATACGCAGTATTTT. The V gene is TRBV6-6, the J gene TRBJ2-3; 11 nucleotides match TRBD2. There are 15 residues in the CDR3. The germline V gene encodes CDR1 MNHNY and CDR2 SVGAGI (reference sequence). The junction had 2 bases not matched to a gene; V was cut back by 5 bases and J by 1 base.